A selection of T cell receptor beta chains follows, all from one sample in a study of glioma-infiltrating T cells after dendritic cell vaccination. Data came from immunoSEQ multiplex PCR; TCRdb stores just in-frame clones and leaves some out. This table has tens of thousands of clones, 90% appearing once. Here the sequenced sample was blood, taken before dendritic cell vaccination. The source of these receptors is a human donor with glioblastoma. CDR3s include the opening cysteine and the closing phenylalanine or tryptophan. The order of the fields is clone size, V gene, J gene, D gene, CDR3 DNA, CDR3 protein. A D gene is named only where the DNA matches it firmly. Expanded clones are given a class, and other clones once, few, many or no size at all.

size: once; V: TRBV4-1; J: TRBJ1-1; D: NA; DNA: TGCGCCAGCAGCCAAGGAGCGAACACTGAAGCTTTCTTT; CDR3: CASSQGANTEAFF
size: NA; V: TRBV5-1; J: TRBJ2-5; D: TRBD2; DNA: TGCGCCAGCACCGGGGGGGGTTCAATTGGAGAGACCCAGTACTTC; CDR3: CASTGGGSIGETQYF
size: NA; V: TRBV5-1; J: TRBJ1-1; D: NA; DNA: TGCGCCAGCAGCTTGTTTCCGGTCGGAACCGGGAGGGCGAAGGGGGGCACTGAAGCTTTCTTT; CDR3: CASSLFPVGTGRAKGGTEAFF
size: NA; V: TRBV6-1; J: TRBJ1-1; D: TRBD1; DNA: TGTGCCAGCAGTGAAAGACAGGGTCTGAACACTGAAGCTTTCTTT; CDR3: CASSERQGLNTEAFF
size: NA; V: TRBV7-9; J: TRBJ2-7; D: NA; DNA: TGTGCCAGCAGCCAGGGGAACCTCCCAACAGAAAGGGCCGAGCAGTACTTC; CDR3: CASSQGNLPTERAEQYF
size: NA; V: TRBV6-5; J: TRBJ2-4; D: NA; DNA: TGTGCCAGCAGTTACTCGTCCAGGGGAGCCAAAAACATTCAGTACTTC; CDR3: CASSYSSRGAKNIQYF
size: NA; V: TRBV5-1; J: TRBJ2-5; D: TRBD2; DNA: TGCGCCAGCAGCCTCGGGACTAGCGGACAAGAGACCCAGTACTTC; CDR3: CASSLGTSGQETQYF
size: NA; V: TRBV6-5; J: TRBJ1-3; D: NA; DNA: TGTGCCAGCAGTGGCCGATACTCTGGAAACACCATATATTTT; CDR3: CASSGRYSGNTIYF
size: NA; V: TRBV2; J: TRBJ1-1; D: NA; DNA: TGTGCCAGCAATACCTGGGGGAGGGGGACTGAAGCTTTCTTT; CDR3: CASNTWGRGTEAFF
size: NA; V: TRBV4-1; J: TRBJ2-1; D: TRBD2; DNA: TGCGCCAGCAGCCCCCGGGACCTTTTTAGCGGGGGGCTCTCCTACAATGAGCAGTTCTTC; CDR3: CASSPRDLFSGGLSYNEQFF
size: NA; V: TRBV5-1; J: TRBJ2-5; D: TRBD1; DNA: TGCGCCAGCGATGCCGGGACAGTCGGGGAGACCCAGTACTTC; CDR3: CASDAGTVGETQYF
size: NA; V: TRBV6-6; J: TRBJ1-1; D: NA; DNA: TGTGCCAGCAGTCTCAGGGTCGCTTTCTTT; CDR3: CASSLRVAFF
size: NA; V: TRBV19; J: TRBJ2-2; D: NA; DNA: TGTGCCAGTAGACACAGGTCCCTCGGAACCGGGGAGCTGTTTTTT; CDR3: CASRHRSLGTGELFF
size: NA; V: TRBV19; J: TRBJ2-7; D: TRBD1; DNA: TGTGCCAGTAGTGAGGGGACAGACGTAGGCTACGAGCAGTACTTC; CDR3: CASSEGTDVGYEQYF
size: NA; V: TRBV2; J: TRBJ1-2; D: TRBD1; DNA: TGTGCCAGCACCAGCCTTAAGACAGGGCCCTATGGCTACACCTTC; CDR3: CASTSLKTGPYGYTF
size: NA; V: TRBV6-4; J: TRBJ2-2; D: TRBD2; DNA: TGTGCCAGCAGTTTCCTAGCGGGAGGCACCGGGGAGCTGTTTTTT; CDR3: CASSFLAGGTGELFF
size: NA; V: TRBV7-2; J: TRBJ2-1; D: TRBD1; DNA: TGTGCCTCCAGTCGGGACAGGGCCGAGAATGAGCAGTTCTTC; CDR3: CASSRDRAENEQFF
size: NA; V: TRBV4-1; J: TRBJ1-6; D: TRBD1; DNA: TGCGCCGGCAGCCAAGCCAGGGGGCTTGGATATTCCCCCCTCCACTTT; CDR3: CAGSQARGLGYSPLHF
size: NA; V: TRBV5-4; J: TRBJ2-1; D: NA; DNA: TGTGCCAGCAGCACGGGAAACACGCGGATCTACAATGAGCAGTTCTTC; CDR3: CASSTGNTRIYNEQFF
size: NA; V: TRBV5-1; J: TRBJ1-2; D: NA; DNA: TGCGCCAGCAGCTTGGGACAGGCGCAGAATGGCTACACCTTC; CDR3: CASSLGQAQNGYTF
size: once; V: TRBV6-6; J: TRBJ1-5; D: NA; DNA: TGTGCCAGCAGTACCGACAGGAATCAGCCCCAGCATTTT; CDR3: CASSTDRNQPQHF
size: once; V: TRBV5-5; J: TRBJ1-2; D: TRBD1; DNA: TGTGCCAGCAGCTTGGAAGGGGGCGGTGGCTACACCTTC; CDR3: CASSLEGGGGYTF
size: NA; V: TRBV19; J: TRBJ1-4; D: NA; DNA: TGTGCCAGTAGTTGGCAGGATCGGGAAAAACTGTTTTTT; CDR3: CASSWQDREKLFF
size: NA; V: TRBV7-6; J: TRBJ2-7; D: NA; DNA: TGTGCCAGCAGCCCCCGGGGAGCCTACGAGCAGTACTTC; CDR3: CASSPRGAYEQYF
size: NA; V: TRBV4-2; J: TRBJ2-3; D: TRBD2; DNA: TGTGCCAGCAGCCTTAACCCTATTGAGCGGGGGGAAATGTCAGATACGCAGTATTTT; CDR3: CASSLNPIERGEMSDTQYF